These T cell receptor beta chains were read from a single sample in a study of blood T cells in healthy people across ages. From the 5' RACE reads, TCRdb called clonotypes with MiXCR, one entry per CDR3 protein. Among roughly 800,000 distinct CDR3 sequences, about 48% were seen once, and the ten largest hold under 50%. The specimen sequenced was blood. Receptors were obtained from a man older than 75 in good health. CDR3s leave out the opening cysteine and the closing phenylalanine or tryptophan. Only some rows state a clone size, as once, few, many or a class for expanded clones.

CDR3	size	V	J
ASSQRELAKNIQY	NA	TRBV3-1	TRBJ2-4
ASSEEHRGGKLF	NA	TRBV6-1	TRBJ1-4
ASSYVTSGTYEQY	NA	TRBV6-5	TRBJ2-7
ATSDDSRGKAF	NA	TRBV24-1	TRBJ1-1
ASSQGGGTNYGYT	NA	TRBV28	TRBJ1-2
ASRDARDIQETQY	few	TRBV6-2/TRBV6-3	TRBJ2-5
ASDVQGNTGELF	NA	TRBV12-5	TRBJ2-2
ASITGRRRIGEQF	NA	TRBV10-1	TRBJ2-1
SARALGTSGRISYNEQF	NA	TRBV20-1	TRBJ2-1
ASSQAGGPRNEQF	NA	TRBV18	TRBJ2-1
ASSPGGLGGYT	NA	TRBV5-1	TRBJ1-2
SARDTGYGYT	NA	TRBV20-1	TRBJ1-2
ASSPPSGRRDTQY	NA	TRBV3-1	TRBJ2-3
ASSPRPSLAGYSAYEQY	few	TRBV7-9	TRBJ2-7
ASSEGVAGGGTDTQY	NA	TRBV7-8	TRBJ2-3
ASSWGQSPSYEQY	NA	TRBV28	TRBJ2-7
SARPTDTQY	many	TRBV20-1	TRBJ2-3
ASSARQGWGYGYT	few	TRBV14	TRBJ1-2
SASPGSQADEQF	NA	TRBV29-1	NA
SANSGTSVPYEQY	few	TRBV20-1	TRBJ2-7
ASSPGQGWYQETQY	NA	TRBV12-3/TRBV12-4	TRBJ2-5
ASSLGSLRQANYGYT	NA	TRBV11-2	TRBJ1-2
ASSVPRTSINEQF	few	TRBV2	TRBJ2-1
ASSLAGQGGDTQY	NA	TRBV7-2	TRBJ2-3
ASNPSGGTDTQY	NA	TRBV9	TRBJ2-3
SASGGGLIGANVLT	once	TRBV20-1	TRBJ2-6
ASSYSDRYEQY	few	TRBV7-6	TRBJ2-7
ASSFRAPGVETQY	NA	TRBV7-9	TRBJ2-5
ASRGGTSGGYNEQF	NA	TRBV6-6	TRBJ2-1
ASSLALTGAETQY	few	TRBV5-6	NA
SVEGRGPNTEAF	NA	TRBV29-1	TRBJ1-1
ASSLDNQPQH	many	TRBV7-9	TRBJ1-5
ASSSARQDSPLH	once	TRBV5-1	TRBJ1-6
SVGTGDTQY	NA	TRBV29-1	TRBJ2-3
ASSQVSNGGYT	NA	TRBV3-1	TRBJ1-2
ASSLGLAGGPVETQY	NA	TRBV4-3	NA
AGMGVEETQY	NA	TRBV2	TRBJ2-5
ASSHRQGEQF	NA	TRBV3-1	TRBJ2-1
ASSPTRTGLSAGELF	NA	TRBV9	TRBJ2-2
ASSDDRINQPQH	NA	TRBV6-1	TRBJ1-5
SVVGTGTYEQY	NA	TRBV29-1	TRBJ2-7
ASSTLAGGSQETQY	NA	TRBV6-5	TRBJ2-5
ASSLRRGDQPQH	NA	TRBV5-6	TRBJ1-5
AGSSGRDTQY	NA	TRBV6-6	TRBJ2-3